These 29 T cell receptor beta chains were sequenced from one sample in a study of T cell repertoires in cytomegalovirus infection. TCRdb re-called the reads through MiXCR, storing one row per CDR3 protein. The sample contains about 700,000 distinct CDR3 sequences, around 32% of which appear only once. Their specific antigens are unknown. The sequencing used cultured PBMCs, collected from culture after CMV antigen stimulation. Receptors were obtained from a human donor in good health (CMV status not recorded). Some clones in this sample may be carry-over from other donors' samples.

This clonotype was observed a handful of times. The genes are TRBV6-1 and TRBJ1-1; 10 bases fit TRBD1. CDR3 length: 17 amino acids. The J segment lost 1 base and the V segment lost 6 bases, leaving 11 bases of the junction unmatched. Germline V lookup: CDR1 MNHNS, CDR2 SASEGT. CDR3 sequence (DNA): TGTGCCAGCAGCCCACTCTCGGGACAGGGGACGAACACTGAAGCTTTCTTT. Its translation is CASSPLSGQGTNTEAFF.

The chain recombines TRBV14 with TRBJ1-1; D remains ambiguous. The CDR3 spans 20 residues. The germline V and J ends were trimmed by 2 bases and 4 bases, with 29 bases remaining between them. In germline, CDR1 is SGHDN, CDR2 FVKESK. The CDR3 bases are TGTGCCAGCAGCCAACGAGTACCCCGAACCGGATCCGCCTTGGGCACTGAAGCTTTCTTT. This encodes CASSQRVPRTGSALGTEAFF.

This clonotype was seen more than once but under ten times. V and J are TRBV12-3 or TRBV12-4 and TRBJ2-3; D may match TRBD1 or TRBD2 (5 bases each). Trimming stripped 8 bases from V and 0 bases from J, with 15 bases between. This CDR3 contains 15 residues. The CDR3 region is CASQRTRGSTDTQYF. DNA of the CDR3: TGTGCCAGCCAACGCACGAGGGGCAGCACAGATACGCAGTATTTT.

This clonotype was seen a handful of times. The chain couples TRBV7-2 to TRBJ2-4; D could derive from TRBD1 or TRBD2 (6 bases each). Trimming cost V 7 bases and J 0 bases, with 10 bases left between them. The germline gives CDR1 SGHTA, CDR2 FQGNSA. The CDR3 extends over 14 amino acids. CDR3 nucleotide sequence: TGTGCCAGCATGGAGGGGGGAGCCAAAAACATTCAGTACTTC. This sequence encodes CASMEGGAKNIQYF.

This rearrangement joins TRBV12-3 or TRBV12-4 to TRBJ1-5; no firm D call. Trimming cost V 6 bases and J 11 bases, with 20 bases left between them. The CDR3 is 14 amino acids. CDR3: CASSPLDEASAQHF. The CDR3 nucleotides read TGTGCCAGCAGCCCCCTCGACGAGGCCTCGGCCCAGCATTTT.

This clonotype appeared a few times. Mismatch with germline at one junction end may stem from a read error. CDR3 loop: CASSLAGTSNDEQYF. The CDR3 nucleotides read TGTGCCAGCAGCCTAGCCGGGACCTCAAATGACGAGCAGTACTTC. The chain uses TRBV7-9 and TRBJ2-7, with D perhaps matching TRBD1 or TRBD2 (5 bases each). The CDR3 spans 15 residues. Germline V gene data show CDR1 as SEHNR and CDR2 as FQNEAQ (reference sequence).

The genes are TRBV5-4 and TRBJ2-7, with D maybe TRBD1 (5 bases). CDR1 and CDR2 (germline): SGHNT, YYREEE (reference sequence). V shed 5 bases and J shed 4 bases, with 19 bases lying between them. CDR3 size: 15 residues. CDR3 residues: CASSLFGIREYEQYF. For the CDR3, the DNA is TGTGCCAGCAGTTTGTTTGGCATCAGGGAATACGAGCAGTACTTC.

This clonotype was observed at least ten times. The chain recombines TRBV7-2 with TRBJ1-2; TRBD1 might be the D (6 bases). V was shortened by 2 bases and J by 7 bases, with 17 bases between the two germline ends. The CDR3 loop spans 15 amino acids. The germline V gene has CDR1 SGHTA and CDR2 FQGNSA. As DNA, the CDR3 is TGTGCCAGCAGCTTACGGGGACGGGGGGCGGGTGGCTACACCTTC. Its protein is CASSLRGRGAGGYTF.

This clonotype was detected ten times or more. The gene calls are TRBV2 and TRBJ2-3; no firm D call. This CDR3 has 13 residues. Germline V gene data show CDR1 as SNHLY and CDR2 as FYNNEI. V was pared by 10 bases and J by 2 bases, with 13 bases between. This CDR3 reads CATLGPITDTQYF. CDR3 nucleotides: TGTGCCACTCTAGGGCCCATCACAGATACGCAGTATTTT.

A few counts support this clonotype. The chain has TRBV10-3 and TRBJ2-7; 8 nucleotides match TRBD2. Trimming took 3 bases from V and 6 from J; bases not matched to a gene: 7. Germline V gene sequence: CDR1 ENHRY, CDR2 SYGVKD. This CDR3 spans 14 amino acids. CDR3 bases: TGTGCCATCAGTGATCGAGCGGGGGATCTCGAGCAGTACTTC. Protein sequence: CAISDRAGDLEQYF.

In its sample, this clonotype was seen many times. This chain connects TRBV7-2 to TRBJ2-1; D not certain. Germline CDR1 reads SGHTA; CDR2 reads FQGNSA. This CDR3 comprises 13 residues. The V gene lost 8 bases and the J gene lost 4 bases, with 12 bases spanning the gap. CDR3 nucleotide sequence: TGTGCCAGCCGGCGCGAAACATACAATGAGCAGTTCTTC. Protein: CASRRETYNEQFF. Full variable domain (rest looked up from reference TRBV7-2 and TRBJ2-1): GAGVSQSPSNKVTEKGKDVELRCDPISGHTALYWYRQSLGQGLEFLIYFQGNSAPDKSGLPSDRFSAERTGGSVSTLTIQRTQQEDSAVYLCASRRETYNEQFFGPGTRLTVL.

As DNA, the CDR3 is TGCGCCAGCAGCCAACTTACTAGCGGGATTTACGAGCAGTACTTC. Protein: CASSQLTSGIYEQYF. The gene calls are TRBV4-3 and TRBJ2-7; TRBD2 agrees at 10 bases. V lost 2 bases to trimming and J lost 4 bases; unmatched junction nucleotides: 5. This CDR3 spans 15 amino acids. CDR1 is LGHNA, CDR2 YSLEER, per germline.

The chain is built from TRBV12-3 or TRBV12-4 and TRBJ1-6; no clear D gene. V was trimmed by 1 base and J by 10 bases, leaving 11 bases between them. The CDR3 length is 14 residues. CDR3 coding DNA: TGTGCCAGCAGTTTAGAGGGTACGAGCTCACCCCTCCACTTT. This gives the protein CASSLEGTSSPLHF.

This clonotype has a count of ten or more. The chain carries TRBV6-5 and TRBJ1-6; D uncertain. There are 17 residues in the CDR3. Trimming removed 0 bases from V and 2 bases from J, with 11 bases in between. Germline V CDR1 and CDR2: MNHEY, SVGAGI. The CDR3 here is CASSYSKRAAYNSPLHF. In nucleotides, the CDR3 is TGTGCCAGCAGTTACTCGAAAAGGGCCGCCTATAATTCACCCCTCCACTTT.

This chain links TRBV5-6 with TRBJ2-1, with D perhaps given as TRBD1 or TRBD2 (5 bases each). The CDR3 is 15 residues long. Germline V lookup: CDR1 SGHDT, CDR2 YYEEEE. V was pared by 7 bases and J by 10 bases, with 24 bases between. The CDR3 spells CASRPPGLGPGEQFF. The CDR3 bases are TGTGCCAGCCGACCCCCCGGGCTGGGGCCGGGGGAGCAGTTCTTC.

J is TRBJ2-5 and V is TRBV28; TRBD1 matches at 10 bases. V lost 2 bases to trimming and J lost 3 bases; unmatched junction nucleotides: 9. The CDR3 spans 17 residues. The germline V gene encodes CDR1 MDHEN and CDR2 SYDVKM. CDR3 nucleotides: TGTGCCAGCAGTTTAAGCCCCCGGGACAGGGGAGAAGAGACCCAGTACTTC. As protein: CASSLSPRDRGEETQYF.

V and J are TRBV20-1 and TRBJ2-4; 8 bases fit TRBD1. The V segment lost 3 bases and the J segment 1 base; nucleotides outside the gene matches: 5. Germline V gene data show CDR1 as DFQATT and CDR2 as SNEGSKA (reference sequence). The CDR3 runs to 15 residues. CDR3 protein: CSASQGASAKNIQYF. In nucleotides, the CDR3 is TGCAGTGCTAGTCAGGGGGCCTCCGCCAAAAACATTCAGTACTTC.

This clonotype was counted many times. The chain uses TRBV7-9 and TRBJ1-5; no clear D gene. Trimming removed 0 bases at V and 2 bases at J, with 8 bases between. CDR1 and CDR2 from the germline V gene are SEHNR and FQNEAQ (reference sequence). The length of the CDR3 is 15 residues. CDR3 sequence reads: CASSLAPEGNQPQHF. CDR3 DNA sequence: TGTGCCAGCAGCTTAGCCCCCGAAGGCAATCAGCCCCAGCATTTT.

The rearrangement uses TRBV7-8 and TRBJ2-3; D unclear. Trimming took off 2 bases at V and 0 bases at J, with 9 bases between the two ends. Germline CDR1 and CDR2: SGHVS and FQNEAQ. The CDR3 contains 15 residues. CDR3 loop: CASSLNRFSTDTQYF. DNA of the CDR3: TGTGCCAGCAGCTTAAATAGGTTTAGCACAGATACGCAGTATTTT.

V usage is TRBV28 and J usage is TRBJ2-7; unclear D gene. Germline V CDR1 and CDR2: MDHEN, SYDVKM. The CDR3 consists of 14 residues. V was clipped by 5 bases and J by 2 bases, with 13 bases between them. The chain's CDR3 is CASSIRDGTYEQYF. The CDR3 DNA reads TGTGCCAGCAGTATTCGAGACGGTACCTACGAGCAGTACTTC.

V gene TRBV20-1 combines with J gene TRBJ2-3; D is tentatively TRBD1 or TRBD2 (5 bases each). Germline CDR1 reads DFQATT; CDR2 reads SNEGSKA (reference sequence). V was cut by 6 bases and J by 1 base, with 20 bases left in between. The CDR3 extends over 16 amino acids. CDR3 nucleotides: TGCAGTGCGCCCACCCTCACTAGAGGGGGCACAGATACGCAGTATTTT. This translates into CSAPTLTRGGTDTQYF.

The rearrangement uses TRBV25-1 and TRBJ2-7, with D perhaps matching TRBD1 or TRBD2 (5 bases each). Germline CDR1 and CDR2: MGHDK and SYGVNS. This CDR3 is built from 14 residues. Trimming left V 2 bases short and J 5 bases short, with 13 bases between. The CDR3 loop reads CASSEPGSGNEQYF. CDR3 nucleotide sequence: TGTGCCAGCAGTGAACCAGGGAGTGGGAACGAGCAGTACTTC.

The V and J genes are TRBV20-1 and TRBJ2-1; D not resolved. The CDR3 covers 12 residues. Deletions cut 4 bases from V and 5 bases from J, with 9 bases between. Per germline, CDR1 DFQATT and CDR2 SNEGSKA (reference sequence). This CDR3 is CSATRPDNEQFF. CDR3 in DNA: TGCAGTGCTACCAGACCTGACAATGAGCAGTTCTTC.

This clonotype was seen a few times. This sequence joins TRBV2 and TRBJ2-3; 7 nucleotides match TRBD2. The CDR3 consists of 13 residues. With V trimmed by 4 bases and J by 5 bases, 3 bases remained unmatched. Germline CDR1 and CDR2: SNHLY and FYNNEI. The CDR3 DNA sequence: TGTGCCAGCAGTGTGCGGGGGATAGATACGCAGTATTTT. Translated: CASSVRGIDTQYF. The variable domain in full, with the rest retrieved from reference TRBV2 and TRBJ2-3, is EPEVTQTPSHQVTQMGQEVILRCVPISNHLYFYWYRQILGQKVEFLVSFYNNEISEKSEIFDDQFSVERPDGSNFTLKIRSTKLEDSAMYFCASSVRGIDTQYFGPGTRLTVL.

The rearrangement links TRBV11-3 to TRBJ2-7; D is perhaps TRBD1 or TRBD2 (6 bases each). Trimming left V 6 bases short and J 6 bases short, with 18 bases between. Germline V CDR1 and CDR2: SGHNT, YENEEA. The CDR3 contains 14 residues. DNA for the CDR3: TGTGCCAGCAGTCCTACCGCCGGGGGCCTCGAGCAGTACTTC. It is translated as CASSPTAGGLEQYF.

The chain joins TRBV20-1 to TRBJ1-2, with D possibly being TRBD1 (5 bases). Deletions cut 6 bases from V and 6 bases from J, with 14 bases between. The CDR3 loop spans 12 amino acids. CDR1 and CDR2 from the germline V gene are DFQATT and SNEGSKA (reference sequence). CDR3 nucleotides: TGCAGTGCCCCGGAGGGGTACCATGGCTACACCTTC. As protein: CSAPEGYHGYTF.

This clonotype was seen a few times. This rearrangement joins TRBV19 to TRBJ2-7, with a possible D match to TRBD1 (5 bases). Deletions cut 1 base from V and 3 bases from J, with 10 bases between. The germline gives CDR1 LNHDA, CDR2 SQIVND (reference sequence). The length of the CDR3 is 14 residues. In nucleotides, the CDR3 is TGTGCCAGTAGTATAGTAGGGGAAGACTACGAGCAGTACTTC. Protein product: CASSIVGEDYEQYF.

This clonotype showed up just a few times. The genes are TRBV6-2 or TRBV6-3 and TRBJ1-1; perhaps TRBD1 as D (6 bases). The CDR3 runs 14 residues. Per germline, CDR1 MNHEY and CDR2 SVGEGT. V gave up 10 bases and J gave up 1 base, with 16 bases separating them. Written as DNA, the CDR3 is TGTGCCACCAAATGGGGGGGGGCGAACACTGAAGCTTTCTTT. Its translation is CATKWGGANTEAFF.

To note about this clonotype: One base away lies a much larger clone, so this may be a sequencing read error. The genes are TRBV7-2 and TRBJ1-1; D unresolved. The CDR3 runs 13 residues. The germline CDR1 and CDR2 sequences are SGHTA and FQGNSA. The CDR3 bases are TGTGCCTGCAGCTACGAGCGGAACACTGAAGCTTTCTTT. Encoded protein: CACSYERNTEAFF.